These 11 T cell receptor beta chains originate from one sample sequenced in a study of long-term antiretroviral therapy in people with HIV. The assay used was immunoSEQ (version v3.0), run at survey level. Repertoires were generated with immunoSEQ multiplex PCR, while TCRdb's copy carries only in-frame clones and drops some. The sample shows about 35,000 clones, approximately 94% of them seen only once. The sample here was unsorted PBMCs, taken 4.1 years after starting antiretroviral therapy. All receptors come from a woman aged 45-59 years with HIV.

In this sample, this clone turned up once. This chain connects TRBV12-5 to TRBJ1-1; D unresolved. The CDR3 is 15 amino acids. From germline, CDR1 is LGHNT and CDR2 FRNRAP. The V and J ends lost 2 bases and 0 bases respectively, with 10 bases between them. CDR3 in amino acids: CASGLTPQMNTEAFF. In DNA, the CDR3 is TGTGCTAGTGGTTTGACTCCACAGATGAACACTGAAGCTTTCTTT. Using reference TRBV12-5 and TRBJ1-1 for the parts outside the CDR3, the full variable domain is DARVTQTPRHKVTEMGQEVTMRCQPILGHNTVFWYRQTMMQGLELLAYFRNRAPLDDSGMPKDRFSAEMPDATLATLKIQPSEPRDSAVYFCASGLTPQMNTEAFFGQGTRLTVV.

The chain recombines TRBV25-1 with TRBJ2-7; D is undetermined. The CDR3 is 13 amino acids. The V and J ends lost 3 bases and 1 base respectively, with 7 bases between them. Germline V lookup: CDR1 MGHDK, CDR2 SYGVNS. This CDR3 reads CASSDFPSYEQYF. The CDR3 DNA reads TGTGCCAGCAGTGATTTCCCATCCTACGAGCAGTACTTC.

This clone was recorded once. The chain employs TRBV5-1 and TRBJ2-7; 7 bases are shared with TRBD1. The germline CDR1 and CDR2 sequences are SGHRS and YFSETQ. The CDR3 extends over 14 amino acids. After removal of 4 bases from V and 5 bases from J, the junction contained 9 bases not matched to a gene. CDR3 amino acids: CASSPRQGTNEQYF. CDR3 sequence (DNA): TGCGCCAGCAGCCCTCGACAGGGTACCAACGAGCAGTACTTC.

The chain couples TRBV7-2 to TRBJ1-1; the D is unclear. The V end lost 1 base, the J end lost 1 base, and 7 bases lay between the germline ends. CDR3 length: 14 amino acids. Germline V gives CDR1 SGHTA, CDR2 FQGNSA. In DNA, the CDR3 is TGTGCCAGCAGCTTAGGGGCCCAGAACACTGAAGCTTTCTTT. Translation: CASSLGAQNTEAFF.

The CDR3 nucleotides are TGTGCCAGCAGACCGGGGGACATCCCGAACACTGAAGCTTTCTTT. This gives the protein CASRPGDIPNTEAFF. The chain is built from TRBV6-5 and TRBJ1-1; tentative D call: TRBD1 (6 bases). The CDR3 has 15 amino acids. Per germline, CDR1 MNHEY and CDR2 SVGAGI. Trimming took 6 bases from V and 1 from J, leaving 15 bases between them.

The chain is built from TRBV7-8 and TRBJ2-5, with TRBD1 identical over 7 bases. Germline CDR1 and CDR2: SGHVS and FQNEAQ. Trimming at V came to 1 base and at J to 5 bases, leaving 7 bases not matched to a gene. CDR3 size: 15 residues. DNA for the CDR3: TGTGCCAGCAGCTTAGTGGCAGGGGGTGGGGAGACCCAGTACTTC. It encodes CASSLVAGGGETQYF.

CDR3 sequence (DNA): TGTGCCAGCAGCCGGGACAGTTCCTACGAGCAGTACTTC. This codes for CASSRDSSYEQYF. V gene TRBV7-9 combines with J gene TRBJ2-7; 7 bases agree with TRBD1. CDR1 and CDR2 from the germline V gene are SEHNR and FQNEAQ (reference sequence). The CDR3 sequence is 13 residues long. Trimming at V came to 5 bases and at J to 1 base, leaving 2 bases not matched to a gene.

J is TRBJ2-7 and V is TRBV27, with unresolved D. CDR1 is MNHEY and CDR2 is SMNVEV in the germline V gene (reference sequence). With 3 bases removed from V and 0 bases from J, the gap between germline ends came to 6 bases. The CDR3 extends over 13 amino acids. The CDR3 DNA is TGTGCCAGCAGTTTTAGTGGCTCCTACGAGCAGTACTTC. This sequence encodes CASSFSGSYEQYF.

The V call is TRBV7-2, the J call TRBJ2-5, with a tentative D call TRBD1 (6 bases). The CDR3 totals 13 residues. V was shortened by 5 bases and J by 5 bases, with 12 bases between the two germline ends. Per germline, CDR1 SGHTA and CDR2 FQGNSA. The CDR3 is CASSVDRVETQYF. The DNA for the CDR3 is TGTGCCAGCAGCGTGGACAGAGTGGAGACCCAGTACTTC.

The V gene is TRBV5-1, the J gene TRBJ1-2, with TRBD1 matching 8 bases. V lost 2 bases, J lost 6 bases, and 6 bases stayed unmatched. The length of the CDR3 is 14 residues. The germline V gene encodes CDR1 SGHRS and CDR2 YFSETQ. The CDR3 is CASSFGQGANGYTF. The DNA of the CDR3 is TGCGCCAGCAGCTTCGGGCAGGGGGCAAATGGCTACACCTTC.

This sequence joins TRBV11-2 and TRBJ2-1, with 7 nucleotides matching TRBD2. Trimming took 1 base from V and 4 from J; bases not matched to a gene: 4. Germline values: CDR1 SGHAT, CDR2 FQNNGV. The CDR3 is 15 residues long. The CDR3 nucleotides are TGTGCCAGCAGCTTAGCCCCCGGGGGGTACAATGAGCAGTTCTTC. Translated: CASSLAPGGYNEQFF.